Listed here are 30 T cell receptor beta chains from one sample, sequenced in a study of cytomegalovirus exposure and HLA in healthy donors. Researchers ran the PCR with 60 Vbeta and 13 Jbeta primers. Here immunoSEQ multiplex PCR was the method, and the copy in TCRdb shows in-frame clones only, minus some. The data contain around 170,000 clones, roughly 77% of them seen just once; the ten biggest clones take up 1%. Material: PBMCs. Receptor source: a woman between 50 and 59 years old in good health and CMV-seropositive.

A few counts support this clone. The rearrangement joins TRBV7-8 to TRBJ2-7, with D unresolved. Looked up from germline, CDR1 is SGHVS and CDR2 is FQNEAQ. V lost 5 bases to trimming and J lost 2 bases, with 16 bases between them. The CDR3 covers 15 residues. The CDR3 DNA reads TGTGCCAGCAGCCCGCGCTTCACAGCAACCTACGAGCAGTACTTC. It yields the protein CASSPRFTATYEQYF. The whole variable domain, remainder taken from reference TRBV7-8 and TRBJ2-7, is GAGVSQSPRYKVAKRGQDVALRCDPISGHVSLFWYQQALGQGPEFLTYFQNEAQLDKSGLPSDRFFAERPEGSVSTLKIQRTQQEDSAVYLCASSPRFTATYEQYFGPGTRLTVT.

V and J are TRBV5-1 and TRBJ2-5; 7 nucleotides line up with TRBD1. Losses at the gene ends were 4 bases for V and 2 bases for J; bases not matched to a gene: 8. Germline V gene data show CDR1 as SGHRS and CDR2 as YFSETQ. This CDR3 has 15 amino acids. The CDR3 reads CASSRIQGQQETQYF. The CDR3 DNA is TGCGCCAGCAGCCGGATACAGGGGCAACAAGAGACCCAGTACTTC.

V and J are TRBV10-3 and TRBJ1-1; 8 bases agree with TRBD1. Trimming took 5 bases from V and 4 from J; bases not matched to a gene: 0. The CDR3 loop spans 12 amino acids. Germline V CDR1 and CDR2: ENHRY, SYGVKD. CDR3 DNA sequence: TGTGCCATCAGTACAGGGGGCACTGAAGCTTTCTTT. Translation: CAISTGGTEAFF.

The chain joins TRBV5-1 to TRBJ2-1; the D is unclear. This CDR3 has 14 residues. V was pared by 2 bases and J by 3 bases, with 9 bases between. CDR1 is SGHRS and CDR2 is YFSETQ in the germline V gene. The CDR3 DNA sequence: TGCGCCAGCAGCTTCCTAGGAAACTACAATGAGCAGTTCTTC. This sequence encodes CASSFLGNYNEQFF.

This clone was seen just once. The chain has TRBV7-2 and TRBJ1-6; D remains ambiguous. Germline V gene data show CDR1 as SGHTA and CDR2 as FQGNSA. This CDR3 region has 16 residues. With 2 bases removed from V and 10 bases from J, the gap between germline ends came to 18 bases. In DNA, the CDR3 is TGTGCCAGCAGCTTATTGTCGGCGGCCGGAGGGTCACCCCTCCACTTT. Translated, it gives CASSLLSAAGGSPLHF.

In this sample, this clone turned up a few times. This chain connects TRBV27 to TRBJ1-5; D is unclear. The germline V gene has CDR1 MNHEY and CDR2 SMNVEV (reference sequence). The CDR3 sequence is 17 residues long. Trimming cost V 3 bases and J 0 bases, with 15 bases left between them. The CDR3: CASSLLSPRHSNQPQHF. In nucleotides, the CDR3 is TGTGCCAGCAGTTTGTTATCTCCGAGACATAGCAATCAGCCCCAGCATTTT.

V usage is TRBV6-1 and J usage is TRBJ2-7; 7 bases are a match to TRBD2. V shed 3 bases and J 2 bases; nucleotides not matched to a gene: 13. The germline V gene encodes CDR1 MNHNS and CDR2 SASEGT. This CDR3 contains 17 residues. The CDR3 DNA sequence: TGTGCCAGCAGTGATCGGGGACTATCATTTATCGCCTACGAGCAGTACTTC. This codes for CASSDRGLSFIAYEQYF.

The chain carries TRBV6-5 and TRBJ2-1; D gene unclear. The CDR3 length is 16 residues. Germline V gene lookup returns CDR1 MNHEY and CDR2 SVGAGI. Deletions cut 0 bases from V and 0 bases from J, with 9 bases between. Written as DNA, the CDR3 is TGTGCCAGCAGTTACTCCCCAGCGAGCTCCTACAATGAGCAGTTCTTC. Its protein product is CASSYSPASSYNEQFF.

The CDR3 sequence: CASSTLGTGSGYTF. In DNA form, the CDR3 reads TGTGCCAGCAGCACCCTAGGGACAGGAAGTGGCTACACCTTC. The J gene is TRBJ1-2, the V gene TRBV7-6; 8 bases line up with TRBD1. Germline CDR1 reads SGHVS; CDR2 reads FNYEAQ. The V gene end was trimmed by 5 bases and the J gene end by 7 bases; junction bases not matched to a gene: 9. The CDR3 length is 14 residues. Complete variable domain (other parts from reference TRBV7-6 and TRBJ1-2): GAGVSQSPRYKVTKRGQDVALRCDPISGHVSLYWYRQALGQGPEFLTYFNYEAQQDKSGLPNDRFSAERPEGSISTLTIQRTEQRDSAMYRCASSTLGTGSGYTFGSGTRLTVV.

The chain employs TRBV28 and TRBJ2-7; 10 bases align to TRBD1. Germline V gene data show CDR1 as MDHEN and CDR2 as SYDVKM. V was clipped by 4 bases and J by 0 bases; unmatched bases: 3. The CDR3 sequence is 15 residues long. The CDR3 DNA reads as TGTGCCAGCAGTTCGACAGGGGGCCCCTCCTACGAGCAGTACTTC. Translated, it gives CASSSTGGPSYEQYF.

Written as DNA, the CDR3 is TGTGCCAGCATGGAGAGCACAGATACGCAGTATTTT. It specifies CASMESTDTQYF. The V and J genes are TRBV27 and TRBJ2-3; D gene unclear. CDR1 MNHEY and CDR2 SMNVEV come from the germline V gene (reference sequence). Trimming cost V 7 bases and J 0 bases, with 5 bases left between them. The CDR3 has 12 residues.

This chain links TRBV11-3 with TRBJ2-2; TRBD1 aligns across 7 bases. The germline gives CDR1 SGHNT, CDR2 YENEEA. The ends lost 0 bases at V and 7 bases at J; junction bases unmatched: 8. The CDR3 has 16 amino acids. Here the CDR3 reads CASSLELTGFGGELFF. The CDR3 DNA reads as TGTGCCAGCAGCTTAGAGTTGACAGGGTTTGGCGGGGAGCTGTTTTTT.

This chain joins TRBV6-5 and TRBJ1-4; tentatively, D is TRBD1 (6 bases). This CDR3 has 14 residues. Germline V CDR1 and CDR2: MNHEY, SVGAGI. Between the trimmed V and J ends, which lost 7 bases and 7 bases, there was a span of 16 bases. The CDR3 bases are TGTGCCAGCAAACACAGGGTCCTTAGTGAAAAACTGTTTTTT. Amino acids: CASKHRVLSEKLFF.

The rearrangement links TRBV19 to TRBJ1-1; maybe TRBD1 (6 bases). The CDR3 sequence is 13 residues long. Per germline, CDR1 LNHDA and CDR2 SQIVND (reference sequence). V shed 5 bases and J shed 6 bases, with 13 bases lying between them. The DNA of the CDR3 is TGTGCCAGTAGTGGCAGGGGCATCGCTGAAGCTTTCTTT. This encodes CASSGRGIAEAFF.

The V call is TRBV9, the J call TRBJ2-2; D may be TRBD2 (5 bases). Germline CDR1 and CDR2: SGDLS and YYNGEE. V was trimmed by 9 bases and J by 1 base, leaving 25 bases between them. This CDR3 is built from 18 residues. The CDR3 spells CAILLLFRQRMNTGELFF. CDR3 DNA sequence: TGTGCCATCCTCCTTTTGTTTCGCCAGCGGATGAACACCGGGGAGCTGTTTTTT.

The rearrangement uses TRBV19 and TRBJ2-2; TRBD1 matches 7 bases. The CDR3 runs to 14 residues. Germline V gene lookup returns CDR1 LNHDA and CDR2 SQIVND (reference sequence). The ends lost 6 bases at V and 6 bases at J; junction bases unmatched: 7. The CDR3 reads CASSPDRVAGELFF. CDR3 DNA sequence: TGTGCCAGTAGCCCCGACAGGGTCGCCGGGGAGCTGTTTTTT.

This sequence joins TRBV27 and TRBJ1-5, with TRBD1 identical over 7 bases. CDR3 length: 17 amino acids. V dropped 5 bases and J dropped 4; count of bases not matched to a gene: 14. Germline V gene data show CDR1 as MNHEY and CDR2 as SMNVEV (reference sequence). The CDR3, as DNA: TGTGCCAGCAGTGCCTCCCGCGACAGGGAGCGGAATCAGCCCCAGCATTTT. Its protein is CASSASRDRERNQPQHF.

This clone was seen a few times. This chain connects TRBV5-1 to TRBJ1-4, with 7 positions matching TRBD1. Germline loops: CDR1 SGHRS, CDR2 YFSETQ. The CDR3 contains 13 residues. V shed 3 bases and J 7 bases; nucleotides not matched to a gene: 3. CDR3: CASSYQGGEKLFF. CDR3 nucleotides: TGCGCCAGCAGCTACCAGGGGGGTGAAAAACTGTTTTTT.

This chain connects TRBV2 to TRBJ2-5; 11 positions match TRBD2. This CDR3 comprises 16 residues. V trimming: 6 bases; J trimming: 2 bases; junction bases outside the gene matches: 8. The germline V gene encodes CDR1 SNHLY and CDR2 FYNNEI. CDR3 nucleotides: TGTGCCAGCAGCCCTTGGACTAGCGGGTTGCAAGAGACCCAGTACTTC. Its translation: CASSPWTSGLQETQYF.

The chain links TRBV7-9 to TRBJ2-1; 8 positions agree with TRBD2. CDR1 is SEHNR, CDR2 FQNEAQ, per germline (reference sequence). The CDR3 loop spans 10 amino acids. The CDR3 protein is CSGAGDEQFF. In nucleotides, the CDR3 is TGTTCCGGAGCGGGAGATGAGCAGTTCTTC. The full variable domain, in which reference TRBV7-9 and TRBJ2-1 provide the parts outside the CDR3, is DTGVSQNPRHKITKRGQNVTFRCDPISEHNRLYWYRQTLGQGPEFLTYFQNEAQLEKSRLLSDRFSAERPKGSFSTLEIQRTEQGDSAMYLCSGAGDEQFFGPGTRLTVL.

This sequence joins TRBV29-1 and TRBJ2-1; D remains ambiguous. The germline gives CDR1 SQVTM, CDR2 ANQGSEA. V was clipped by 7 bases and J by 14 bases, with 9 bases between them. The CDR3 covers 8 residues. CDR3 nucleotides: TGCAGCGCCCACTTGAAGTTCTTC. Translated: CSAHLKFF.

This clone was seen just once. The gene calls are TRBV7-9 and TRBJ2-1, with D tentatively TRBD1 (6 bases). Germline loops: CDR1 SEHNR, CDR2 FQNEAQ (reference sequence). This CDR3 spans 15 amino acids. V was pared by 3 bases and J by 0 bases, with 9 bases between. CDR3 in amino acids: CASSLGAASYNEQFF. The CDR3 DNA follows: TGTGCCAGCAGCTTGGGGGCGGCCTCCTACAATGAGCAGTTCTTC.

V and J are TRBV27 and TRBJ1-5; 7 bases fit TRBD1. V dropped 4 bases and J dropped 5; count of bases not matched to a gene: 8. The germline CDR1 and CDR2 sequences are MNHEY and SMNVEV (reference sequence). CDR3 size: 15 residues. The CDR3 DNA sequence: TGTGCCAGCAGTTCGCTCGAGAGGGGGCATCAGCCCCAGCATTTT. This codes for CASSSLERGHQPQHF.

This clone was observed a handful of times. The chain links TRBV7-9 to TRBJ2-5, with 11 bases lining up with TRBD1. The CDR3 is 14 amino acids. V dropped 5 bases and J dropped 4; count of bases not matched to a gene: 3. Per germline, CDR1 SEHNR and CDR2 FQNEAQ (reference sequence). For the CDR3, the DNA is TGTGCCAGCAGCCCCGGGACAGGGGGAGAGACCCAGTACTTC. Translation: CASSPGTGGETQYF.

The chain couples TRBV28 to TRBJ2-4; a weak D match, TRBD2 (6 bases). The germline CDR1 and CDR2 sequences are MDHEN and SYDVKM. V lost 8 bases, J lost 4 bases, and 15 bases lay in between. This CDR3 is built from 14 residues. The CDR3 sequence is CASSTLAGKNIQYF. The CDR3 region has the DNA TGTGCCAGCTCTACGCTCGCGGGGAAAAACATTCAGTACTTC.

In DNA, the CDR3 is TGTGCCAGCTCGCCCGGACTAGCGGGATTCGGCGATGAGCAGTTCTTC. This sequence encodes CASSPGLAGFGDEQFF. V is TRBV18 and J is TRBJ2-1, with 12 positions matching TRBD2. V gave up 6 bases and J gave up 8 bases; unmatched junction bases: 11. This CDR3 spans 16 amino acids. Germline values: CDR1 KGHSH, CDR2 LQKENI.

This clone has a handful of counts. The rearrangement uses TRBV4-2 and TRBJ2-2, with 10 bases identical to TRBD2. Germline values: CDR1 LGHNA, CDR2 YNFKEQ. Losses at the gene ends were 4 bases for V and 5 bases for J; bases not matched to a gene: 4. CDR3 length equals 15 residues. CDR3 loop: CASSRSTSGTGELFF. The DNA for the CDR3 is TGTGCCAGCAGCCGGTCGACTAGCGGGACCGGGGAGCTGTTTTTT.

This clone was counted a few times. The chain carries TRBV27 and TRBJ2-7, with D tentatively TRBD1 (5 bases). This CDR3 has 15 amino acids. V shed 4 bases and J shed 2 bases, with 15 bases lying between them. From germline, CDR1 is MNHEY and CDR2 SMNVEV (reference sequence). Written as DNA, the CDR3 is TGTGCCAGCAGTTCTCGGCCAGGGTTGGCCTACGAGCAGTACTTC. It is translated as CASSSRPGLAYEQYF.

This clone has only one observation. V usage is TRBV20-1 and J usage is TRBJ2-7, with D perhaps TRBD1 (5 bases). Germline V gene lookup returns CDR1 DFQATT and CDR2 SNEGSKA (reference sequence). Trimming removed 3 bases at V and 6 bases at J, with 9 bases between. The CDR3 runs to 11 residues. The CDR3 reads CSARGRSEQYF. The CDR3 DNA follows: TGCAGTGCTAGGGGGCGCAGCGAGCAGTACTTC.

The chain couples TRBV27 to TRBJ1-1; D unresolved. Trimming cost V 5 bases and J 1 base, with 14 bases left between them. Germline assignment: CDR1 MNHEY and CDR2 SMNVEV (reference sequence). CDR3 length equals 15 residues. The CDR3 coding sequence is TGTGCCAGCAGTACCCCCTTGATGAGGAACACTGAAGCTTTCTTT. The encoded protein is CASSTPLMRNTEAFF.